This T cell receptor beta chain stems from a study of cytomegalovirus exposure and HLA in healthy donors. Looking at the study overall: Earlier, fewer than 140 million unique TCR beta sequences were recovered from about 170 million T cells by an analysis. Study-level findings and limits: Apart from CMV serostatus, no immune exposure information was available. Cytomegalovirus-associated TCR beta chains were listed, numbering 164. Roughly uniform depth of sequencing across donors was assumed in presence/absence analyses.

With 60 Vbeta and 13 Jbeta primers, the PCR was carried out. Method: immunoSEQ multiplex PCR; TCRdb's copy keeps in-frame clones and lacks some. The table has 250,000 or so clones, about 90% seen once. Trimming took off 2 bases at V and 2 bases at J, with 17 bases between the two ends. This CDR3 spans 16 amino acids. Germline lookup yields CDR1 SGHTS and CDR2 YDEGEE. As to this clone: Its antigen is still unknown.

Sequencing was performed on PBMCs. V gene TRBV5-8 combines with J gene TRBJ2-7; possibly TRBD2 for D (6 bases). The TCR was taken from a girl aged 2 to 10 in good health and CMV-seronegative. CDR3 nucleotide sequence: TGTGCCAGCAGCTTTCCGGGGGTCGGGAATACCTACGAGCAGTACTTC. Its translation: CASSFPGVGNTYEQYF.